This T cell receptor beta chain was identified during a study of T cells in Graves' hyperthyroidism and ophthalmopathy. Study details: At the time of initial diagnosis and before any treatment, peripheral blood was collected.

PBMCs were collected from an approximately 9.2 ml volume of fresh peripheral blood. TCR beta CDR3 regions were amplified from RNA. With the HTBI primer set, the TCR CDR3 went through a first round of RT-PCR. TCRdb used MiXCR to reprocess the multiplex PCR reads, holding one entry per CDR3 protein. The sample consists of roughly 250,000 distinct CDR3 sequences, roughly 15% of them appearing once. As regards this clonotype: Its antigen is still unknown.

Study results and limitations: In the analysis, a 13 V-J model separated ophthalmopathy from stable hyperthyroidism. Peripheral blood also featured most of the thyroid clonotypes expanded above 0.001.

The V end was cut by 10 bases, the J end by 6 bases, with 15 bases between. CDR3 length: 13 amino acids. From germline, CDR1 is MNHNS and CDR2 SASEGT. The clonotype was recovered from a woman between 40 and 55 years old with Graves' hyperthyroidism that later progressed to Graves' ophthalmopathy. This chain connects TRBV6-1 to TRBJ1-4; D uncertain. The sample taken for sequencing was blood. CDR3 nucleotide sequence: TGTGCCACCGTCAAGGGAGACGATGAAAAACTGTTTTTT. Encoded protein: CATVKGDDEKLFF.